This T cell receptor (beta chain) derives from a study of blood T cell repertoires in COVID-19. Study as a whole: Sources were T cells, B-cell-depleted T cells, or PBMCs; the material itself was cDNA or gDNA.

Clones were sequenced by immunoSEQ multiplex PCR, and TCRdb holds only the in-frame ones, with some missing. The table has approximately 270,000 clones, 70% to 90% seen once. CDR3 length: 12 amino acids. After removal of 7 bases from V and 12 bases from J, the junction contained 6 bases not matched to a gene. CDR1 and CDR2 (germline): SGHVS, FQNEAQ. Participant age was roughly 18 to 90 years, and participants resided in roughly 25 US areas. Cohort placement rested on clinical history that participants reported themselves. All recovered Cohort 3 donors got two negative PCRs, got clearance, or saw symptom resolution.

The receptor's source is a woman aged 45 to 65 who had recovered from COVID-19. The V call is TRBV7-8, the J call TRBJ2-1, with 10 bases that match TRBD2. Sequenced input: PBMCs or T cells enriched from blood (not recorded which). CDR3 nucleotides: TGTGCCAGCACCCGGACTAGCGGAACGCAGTTCTTC. Residues: CASTRTSGTQFF.